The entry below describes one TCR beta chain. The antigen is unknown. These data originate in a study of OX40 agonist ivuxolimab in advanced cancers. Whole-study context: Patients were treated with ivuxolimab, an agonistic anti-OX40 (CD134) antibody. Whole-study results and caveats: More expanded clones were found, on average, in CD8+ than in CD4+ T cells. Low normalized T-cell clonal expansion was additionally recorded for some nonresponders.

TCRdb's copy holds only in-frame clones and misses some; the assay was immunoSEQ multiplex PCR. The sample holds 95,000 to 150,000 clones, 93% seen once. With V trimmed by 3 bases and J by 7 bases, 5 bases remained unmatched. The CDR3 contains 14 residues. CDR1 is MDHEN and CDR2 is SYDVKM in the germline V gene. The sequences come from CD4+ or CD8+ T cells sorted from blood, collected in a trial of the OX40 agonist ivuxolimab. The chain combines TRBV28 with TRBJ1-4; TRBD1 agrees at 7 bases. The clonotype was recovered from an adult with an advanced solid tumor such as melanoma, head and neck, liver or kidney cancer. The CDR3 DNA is TGTGCCAGCAGTTTCGGGACAGTTAGTGAAAAACTGTTTTTT. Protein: CASSFGTVSEKLFF.